Following are 28 T cell receptor beta chains from one sample sequenced in a study of blood T cell repertoires in COVID-19. This table comes from immunoSEQ multiplex PCR, and its TCRdb copy is limited to in-frame clones, with some not included. The sample yields about 140,000 clones, 82% seen once. Sequencing was done on a sample of peripheral blood. Receptor source: a woman older than 75 with acute or convalescent COVID-19.

CDR3 in DNA: TGTGCCAGCAGCCCCCATGGGGGAGGGGATCAGCCCCAGCATTTT. Protein sequence: CASSPHGGGDQPQHF. The chain has TRBV7-9 and TRBJ1-5; perhaps TRBD1 as D (5 bases). This CDR3 has 15 residues. V was pared by 5 bases and J by 5 bases, with 16 bases between. The germline V gene has CDR1 SEHNR and CDR2 FQNEAQ (reference sequence).

CDR3 region: CASSLLAGGSYEQYF. The CDR3 DNA is TGTGCCAGCAGTTTATTAGCGGGGGGGTCCTACGAGCAGTACTTC. This sequence joins TRBV27 and TRBJ2-7, with 11 bases lining up with TRBD2. Germline V lookup: CDR1 MNHEY, CDR2 SMNVEV (reference sequence). The CDR3 has 15 amino acids. V gave up 1 base and J gave up 1 base; unmatched junction bases: 0.

The rearrangement joins TRBV28 to TRBJ1-4; 7 nucleotides line up with TRBD1. Germline V gives CDR1 MDHEN, CDR2 SYDVKM. The trim removed 6 bases at V and 5 bases at J, leaving 12 bases unmatched. The CDR3 runs to 16 residues. CDR3 bases: TGTGCCAGCAGCCCACCCCCGGGACAGCCAAATGAAAAACTGTTTTTT. Its translation: CASSPPPGQPNEKLFF.

The CDR3 bases are TGTGCCAGCAGTTTTTTGGTGGGGCCCGGGGAGCTGTTTTTT. It yields the protein CASSFLVGPGELFF. This sequence joins TRBV27 and TRBJ2-2; D perhaps matches TRBD1 (5 bases). Germline loops: CDR1 MNHEY, CDR2 SMNVEV (reference sequence). The ends were cut back, 3 bases at V and 6 bases at J, with 11 bases in the middle. The CDR3 contains 14 residues.

CDR3 nucleotides: TGTGCCAGCAGCCCCACCCCGCTAGTTGGCGATGAGCAGTTCTTC. Translation: CASSPTPLVGDEQFF. This chain connects TRBV11-3 to TRBJ2-1; D unresolved. The ends were cut back, 5 bases at V and 8 bases at J, with 19 bases in the middle. The CDR3 runs to 15 residues. The germline CDR1 and CDR2 sequences are SGHNT and YENEEA.

V gene TRBV7-6 combines with J gene TRBJ2-1; 13 bases fit TRBD2. The CDR3 covers 17 residues. J lost 5 bases, V lost 1 base, and 5 bases had no gene match. Germline V gene data show CDR1 as SGHVS and CDR2 as FNYEAQ. In DNA form, the CDR3 reads TGTGCCAGCAGCTTAGGCCCACTAGCGGGAGGGCACAATGAGCAGTTCTTC. Its translation is CASSLGPLAGGHNEQFF.

The rearrangement links TRBV9 to TRBJ2-3; possible D gene TRBD2, 7 bases. Germline CDR1 and CDR2: SGDLS and YYNGEE. V shed 3 bases and J shed 7 bases, with 18 bases lying between them. This CDR3 has 15 residues. CDR3 protein: CASSERDNSFHTQYF. CDR3 bases: TGTGCCAGCAGCGAGCGGGACAACAGCTTTCATACGCAGTATTTT.

V and J are TRBV5-1 and TRBJ2-7; possibly TRBD2 for D (6 bases). Germline V gene data show CDR1 as SGHRS and CDR2 as YFSETQ. The CDR3 contains 14 residues. V shed 2 bases and J shed 6 bases, with 15 bases lying between them. The CDR3 region is CASSLSGLAGEQYF. CDR3 bases: TGCGCCAGCAGCTTAAGCGGGCTCGCCGGCGAGCAGTACTTC.

V usage is TRBV19 and J usage is TRBJ1-1, with D possibly matching TRBD1 (5 bases). CDR3 length: 15 amino acids. Trimming shortened V by 1 base and J by 10 bases, and 19 bases separated the two germline ends. CDR1 and CDR2 (germline): LNHDA, SQIVND (reference sequence). CDR3 nucleotide sequence: TGTGCCAGTAGTATAGGATTGGGGCTAATAAGGCGAGCTTTCTTT. The encoded protein is CASSIGLGLIRRAFF.

The chain uses TRBV4-2 and TRBJ1-1, with D hard to call. Trimming removed 0 bases from V and 11 bases from J, with 16 bases in between. This CDR3 has 14 residues. Germline V gene data show CDR1 as LGHNA and CDR2 as YNFKEQ. The chain's CDR3 is CASSQDLSPNRAFF. The CDR3 coding sequence is TGTGCCAGCAGCCAAGATCTTAGCCCTAATCGGGCTTTCTTT.

The gene calls are TRBV4-2 and TRBJ2-1; 8 bases line up with TRBD2. The V gene end was trimmed by 0 bases and the J gene end by 15 bases; junction bases not matched to a gene: 16. CDR1 LGHNA and CDR2 YNFKEQ come from the germline V gene. This CDR3 has 16 amino acids. This chain's CDR3 is CASSQDMTGGFSGPFF. DNA for the CDR3: TGTGCCAGCAGCCAAGATATGACGGGAGGGTTTTCTGGACCGTTCTTC.

V and J are TRBV5-4 and TRBJ1-2, with TRBD1 identical over 9 bases. The CDR3 has 14 residues. Germline lookup yields CDR1 SGHNT and CDR2 YYREEE (reference sequence). V lost 4 bases, J lost 1 base, and 2 bases stayed unmatched. The CDR3 spells CASSETGGNYGYTF. The CDR3 DNA reads as TGTGCCAGCAGCGAGACAGGGGGTAACTATGGCTACACCTTC.

The J gene is TRBJ1-3, the V gene TRBV19; D call uncertain. This CDR3 is built from 15 residues. Germline V gives CDR1 LNHDA, CDR2 SQIVND (reference sequence). The ends were cut back, 1 base at V and 2 bases at J, with 9 bases in the middle. The DNA for the CDR3 is TGTGCCAGTAGTATAGGAGGTATCACTGGAAACACCATATATTTT. This encodes CASSIGGITGNTIYF.

The chain combines TRBV2 with TRBJ1-1; maybe TRBD1 (5 bases). The CDR3 extends over 14 amino acids. Trimming stripped 2 bases from V and 4 bases from J, with 11 bases between. Germline V gene lookup returns CDR1 SNHLY and CDR2 FYNNEI. This CDR3 is CASSEPRGSTEAFF. CDR3 sequence (DNA): TGTGCCAGCAGTGAACCCCGGGGGAGCACTGAAGCTTTCTTT.

This chain links TRBV5-1 with TRBJ1-2; TRBD1 aligns across 10 bases. Per the germline V gene, CDR1 is SGHRS and CDR2 is YFSETQ. V shed 0 bases and J 6 bases; nucleotides not matched to a gene: 11. This CDR3 is built from 17 residues. In DNA, the CDR3 is TGCGCCAGCAGCTTGGACCAGGACAGGGGGATTCGTGATGGCTACACCTTC. Amino acid sequence: CASSLDQDRGIRDGYTF.

V gene TRBV28 combines with J gene TRBJ1-2; D not resolved. CDR1 and CDR2 (germline): MDHEN, SYDVKM. This CDR3 comprises 14 residues. With 4 bases removed from V and 3 bases from J, the gap between germline ends came to 12 bases. CDR3: CASSSTGIHYGYTF. The CDR3 coding sequence is TGTGCCAGCAGTTCGACCGGGATTCACTATGGCTACACCTTC.

This clone was observed once. The V and J genes are TRBV7-8 and TRBJ1-2; 9 bases align to TRBD1. The CDR3 contains 13 residues. The germline CDR1 and CDR2 sequences are SGHVS and FQNEAQ. The trim removed 2 bases at V and 14 bases at J, leaving 9 bases unmatched. DNA of the CDR3: TGTGCCAGCAGCTTATTCTCGGGACAGGGATATACCTTC. Translated, it gives CASSLFSGQGYTF.

The V call is TRBV23-1, the J call TRBJ2-3; 7 bases agree with TRBD1. TRBV23-1 is recorded as an ORF, its role being uncertain. V gave up 6 bases and J gave up 0 bases; unmatched junction bases: 6. This CDR3 spans 15 amino acids. CDR3 residues: CASSPRGMSTDTQYF. The CDR3 DNA is TGCGCCAGCAGCCCCAGGGGGATGAGCACAGATACGCAGTATTTT.

The chain links TRBV2 to TRBJ2-2; D possibly corresponds to TRBD2 (6 bases). The CDR3 is made up of 15 amino acids. Trimming took 4 bases from V and 4 from J, leaving 13 bases between them. Per germline, CDR1 SNHLY and CDR2 FYNNEI. The CDR3 nucleotides are TGTGCCAGCAGTGCTTCCGGGAGTTTCACCGGGGAGCTGTTTTTT. Encoded protein: CASSASGSFTGELFF. Complete variable domain (other parts from reference TRBV2 and TRBJ2-2): EPEVTQTPSHQVTQMGQEVILRCVPISNHLYFYWYRQILGQKVEFLVSFYNNEISEKSEIFDDQFSVERPDGSNFTLKIRSTKLEDSAMYFCASSASGSFTGELFFGEGSRLTVL.

This chain connects TRBV2 to TRBJ1-1, with 7 bases that match TRBD1. The CDR3 has 13 residues. Germline V gene data show CDR1 as SNHLY and CDR2 as FYNNEI. Losses at the gene ends were 7 bases for V and 1 base for J; bases not matched to a gene: 3. CDR3 amino acids: CASTNRGNTEAFF. CDR3 bases: TGTGCCAGCACAAACAGGGGGAACACTGAAGCTTTCTTT.

This chain connects TRBV20-1 to TRBJ2-5; TRBD2 might be the D (5 bases). Germline assignment: CDR1 DFQATT and CDR2 SNEGSKA (reference sequence). V was clipped by 6 bases and J by 0 bases, with 5 bases between them. This CDR3 is 11 amino acids long. The CDR3 coding sequence is TGCAGTGCGGACTACCAAGAGACCCAGTACTTC. Translating gives CSADYQETQYF.

J is TRBJ2-7 and V is TRBV24-1, with 11 bases aligning to TRBD1. Germline values: CDR1 KGHDR, CDR2 SFDVKD. V shed 5 bases, J shed 1 base, and the junction held 6 bases outside the gene matches. This CDR3 region has 16 residues. In DNA form, the CDR3 reads TGTGCCACCAGTGCGGGAGGACAGGGGGCGTCCTACGAGCAGTACTTC. This codes for CATSAGGQGASYEQYF.

The chain recombines TRBV9 with TRBJ2-7, with TRBD1 matching 10 bases. From germline, CDR1 is SGDLS and CDR2 YYNGEE. The CDR3 is made up of 15 amino acids. Unmatched junction bases numbered 10, after V lost 4 bases and J lost 6 bases. The CDR3 here is CASSPWGQGKGEQYF. CDR3 bases: TGTGCCAGCAGCCCGTGGGGACAGGGGAAAGGCGAGCAGTACTTC.

The V gene is TRBV28, the J gene TRBJ2-7, with TRBD2 identical over 13 bases. This CDR3 spans 16 amino acids. Per germline, CDR1 MDHEN and CDR2 SYDVKM. J gave up 3 bases and V 6 bases, and 8 bases lay outside the gene matches. The CDR3 DNA is TGTGCCAGCAGCGAGACTAGCGGGAGGACAAACTACGAGCAGTACTTC. This translates into CASSETSGRTNYEQYF.

This clone has a single count. The chain has TRBV18 and TRBJ1-1, with no clear D. CDR1 and CDR2 (germline): KGHSH, LQKENI. V gave up 4 bases and J gave up 0 bases, with 6 bases separating them. The CDR3 totals 13 residues. The CDR3, as DNA: TGTGCCAGCTCACTACAGATGAACACTGAAGCTTTCTTT. Protein product: CASSLQMNTEAFF.

The chain uses TRBV7-9 and TRBJ1-4, with 7 nucleotides matching TRBD1. V lost 4 bases, J lost 7 bases, and 15 bases stayed unmatched. CDR3 length: 17 residues. Germline CDR1 and CDR2: SEHNR and FQNEAQ (reference sequence). Written as DNA, the CDR3 is TGTGCCAGCAGCTCCTCCGCGGGGACAGCGGTGGGTGAAAAACTGTTTTTT. It codes for CASSSSAGTAVGEKLFF.

The chain is built from TRBV2 and TRBJ2-7; 8 nucleotides line up with TRBD1. The V gene's germline CDR1 is SNHLY and CDR2 FYNNEI. The CDR3 has 14 residues. V was clipped by 1 base and J by 3 bases; unmatched bases: 2. CDR3: CASSEGTGNYEQYF. The CDR3 region has the DNA TGTGCCAGCAGTGAAGGGACAGGGAACTACGAGCAGTACTTC.

CDR3 sequence (DNA): TGTGCCAGCAGTGCGCCCAGCCGGGCCTACGAGCAGTACTTC. It is translated as CASSAPSRAYEQYF. The chain joins TRBV28 to TRBJ2-7; D gene ambiguous. There are 14 residues in the CDR3. V was trimmed by 5 bases and J by 2 bases, leaving 13 bases between them. Germline V CDR1 and CDR2: MDHEN, SYDVKM.